Sequencing of this TCR beta chain was carried out in a study of blood T cells in healthy people across ages. For the second PCR, which ran for roughly 6 to 12 cycles, a sample-barcoded 5' primer and a J-beta primer mix were used. TCRdb used MiXCR to reprocess the 5' RACE reads, holding one entry per CDR3 protein. The table includes roughly 1.5 million distinct CDR3 sequences, about 42% detected once. The V end lost 5 bases, the J end lost 1 base, and 12 bases lay between the germline ends. From germline, CDR1 is SNHLY and CDR2 FYNNEI. The CDR3 loop spans 15 amino acids. The sequenced material came from blood. This sequence originates from a woman between 18 and 30 years old in good health. This sequence joins TRBV2 and TRBJ2-4; maybe TRBD2 (5 bases). CDR3: CASSRGGFAKNIQYF. CDR3 coding DNA: TGTGCCAGCAGTCGAGGCGGGTTCGCCAAAAACATTCAGTACTTC.